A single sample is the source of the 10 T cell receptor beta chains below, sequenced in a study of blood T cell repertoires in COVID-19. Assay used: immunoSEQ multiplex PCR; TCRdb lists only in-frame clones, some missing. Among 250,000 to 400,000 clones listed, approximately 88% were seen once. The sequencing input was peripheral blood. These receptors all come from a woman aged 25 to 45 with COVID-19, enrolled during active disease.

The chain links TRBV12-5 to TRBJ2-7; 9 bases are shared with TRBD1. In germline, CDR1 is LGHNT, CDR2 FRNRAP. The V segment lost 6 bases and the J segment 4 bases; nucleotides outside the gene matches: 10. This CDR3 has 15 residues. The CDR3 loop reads CASGSGTGTKYEQYF. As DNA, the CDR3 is TGTGCTAGTGGATCCGGGACAGGGACCAAATACGAGCAGTACTTC. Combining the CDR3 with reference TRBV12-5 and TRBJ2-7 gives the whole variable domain DARVTQTPRHKVTEMGQEVTMRCQPILGHNTVFWYRQTMMQGLELLAYFRNRAPLDDSGMPKDRFSAEMPDATLATLKIQPSEPRDSAVYFCASGSGTGTKYEQYFGPGTRLTVT.

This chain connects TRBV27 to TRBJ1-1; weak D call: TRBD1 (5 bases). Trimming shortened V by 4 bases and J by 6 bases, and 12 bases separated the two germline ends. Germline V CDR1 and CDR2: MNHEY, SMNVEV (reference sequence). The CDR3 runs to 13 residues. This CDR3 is CASSWRGSAEAFF. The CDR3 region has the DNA TGTGCCAGCAGTTGGAGGGGAAGTGCTGAAGCTTTCTTT.

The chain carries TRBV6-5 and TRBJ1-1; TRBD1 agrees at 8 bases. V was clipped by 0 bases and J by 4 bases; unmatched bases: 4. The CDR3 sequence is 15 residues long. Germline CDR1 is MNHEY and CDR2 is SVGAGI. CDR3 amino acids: CASSYSNRGVTEAFF. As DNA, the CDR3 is TGTGCCAGCAGTTACTCGAACAGGGGGGTCACTGAAGCTTTCTTT.

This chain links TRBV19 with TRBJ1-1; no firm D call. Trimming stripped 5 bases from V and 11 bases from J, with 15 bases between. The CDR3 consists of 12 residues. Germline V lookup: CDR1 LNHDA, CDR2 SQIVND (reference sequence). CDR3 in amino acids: CASSDRHWLAFF. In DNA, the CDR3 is TGTGCCAGTAGTGATAGACACTGGTTGGCTTTCTTT.

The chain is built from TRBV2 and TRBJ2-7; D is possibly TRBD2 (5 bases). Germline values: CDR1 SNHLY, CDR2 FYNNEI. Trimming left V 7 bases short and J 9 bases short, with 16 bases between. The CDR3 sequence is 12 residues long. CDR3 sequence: CASMLDIGGQYF. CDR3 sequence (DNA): TGTGCCAGCATGCTCGACATCGGAGGGCAGTACTTC.

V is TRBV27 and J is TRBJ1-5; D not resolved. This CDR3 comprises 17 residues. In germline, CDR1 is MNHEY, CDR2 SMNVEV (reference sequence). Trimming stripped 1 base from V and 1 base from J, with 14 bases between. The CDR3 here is CASSLWRVGSSNQPQHF. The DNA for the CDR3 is TGTGCCAGCAGTTTATGGCGGGTCGGTTCAAGCAATCAGCCCCAGCATTTT.

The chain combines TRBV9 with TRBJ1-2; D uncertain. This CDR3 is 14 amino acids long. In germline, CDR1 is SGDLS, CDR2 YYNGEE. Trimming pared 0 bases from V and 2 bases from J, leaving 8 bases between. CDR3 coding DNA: TGTGCCAGCAGCGTAGGGCAGGCGAACTATGGCTACACCTTC. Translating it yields CASSVGQANYGYTF.

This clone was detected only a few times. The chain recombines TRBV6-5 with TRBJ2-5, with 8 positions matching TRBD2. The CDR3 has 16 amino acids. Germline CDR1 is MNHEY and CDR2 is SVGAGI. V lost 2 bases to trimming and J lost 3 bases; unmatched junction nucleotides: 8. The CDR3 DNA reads TGTGCCAGCAGTTACGCAGTCGGGGGGGCCAAAGAGACCCAGTACTTC. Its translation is CASSYAVGGAKETQYF.

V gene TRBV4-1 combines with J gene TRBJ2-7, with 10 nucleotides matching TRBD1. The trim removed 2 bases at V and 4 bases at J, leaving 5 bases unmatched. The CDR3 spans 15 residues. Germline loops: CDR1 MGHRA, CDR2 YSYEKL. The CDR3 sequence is CASSQLGTGDYEQYF. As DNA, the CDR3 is TGCGCCAGCAGCCAACTAGGGACAGGGGATTACGAGCAGTACTTC.

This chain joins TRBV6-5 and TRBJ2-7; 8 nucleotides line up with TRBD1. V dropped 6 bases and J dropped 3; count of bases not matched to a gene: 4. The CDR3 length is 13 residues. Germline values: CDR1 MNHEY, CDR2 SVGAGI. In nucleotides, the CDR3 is TGTGCCAGCAGAAGGACAGGGAGCTACGAGCAGTACGTC. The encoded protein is CASRRTGSYEQYV.